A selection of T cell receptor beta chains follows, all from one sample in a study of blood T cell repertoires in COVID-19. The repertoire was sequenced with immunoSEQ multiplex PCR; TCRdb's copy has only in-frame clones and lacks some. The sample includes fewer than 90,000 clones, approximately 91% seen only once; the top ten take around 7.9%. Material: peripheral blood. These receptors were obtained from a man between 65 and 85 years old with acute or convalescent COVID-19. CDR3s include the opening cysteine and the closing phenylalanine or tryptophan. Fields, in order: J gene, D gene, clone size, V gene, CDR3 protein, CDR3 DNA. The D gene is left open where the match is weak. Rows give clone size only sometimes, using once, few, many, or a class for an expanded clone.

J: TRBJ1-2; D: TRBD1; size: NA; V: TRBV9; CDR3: CASSDQGASNYGYTF; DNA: TGTGCCAGCAGCGACCAGGGGGCCTCTAACTATGGCTACACCTTC
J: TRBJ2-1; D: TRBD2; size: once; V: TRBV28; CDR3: CASSFGSGRAREQFF; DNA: TGTGCCAGCAGTTTCGGTAGCGGGAGGGCCAGGGAGCAGTTCTTC
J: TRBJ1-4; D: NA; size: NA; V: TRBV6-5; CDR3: CASREGSLNEKLFF; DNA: TGTGCCAGCAGGGAGGGCAGCTTAAATGAAAAACTGTTTTTT
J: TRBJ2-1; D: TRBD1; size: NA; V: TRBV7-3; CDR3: CASSTRDSNNEQFF; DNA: TGTGCCAGCAGCACCCGGGACAGCAACAATGAGCAGTTCTTC
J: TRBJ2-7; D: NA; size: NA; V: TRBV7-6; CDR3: CASSLEGDGSEQYF; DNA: TGTGCCAGCAGCTTAGAAGGAGACGGGAGCGAGCAGTACTTC
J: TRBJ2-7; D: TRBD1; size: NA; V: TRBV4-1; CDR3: CASSQGWDSTYEQYF; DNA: TGCGCCAGCAGCCAAGGCTGGGACAGCACCTACGAGCAGTACTTC
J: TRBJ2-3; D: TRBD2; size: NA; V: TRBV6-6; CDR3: CASGLAGVPSTDTQYF; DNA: TGTGCCAGTGGACTAGCGGGGGTACCTAGCACAGATACGCAGTATTTT
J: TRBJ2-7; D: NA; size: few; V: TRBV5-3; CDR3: CARSLQGREQYF; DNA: TGTGCCAGAAGCTTACAGGGTCGCGAGCAGTACTTC
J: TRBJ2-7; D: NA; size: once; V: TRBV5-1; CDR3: CASSLETGKVYEQYF; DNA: TGCGCCAGCAGCTTGGAAACAGGGAAAGTATACGAGCAGTACTTC
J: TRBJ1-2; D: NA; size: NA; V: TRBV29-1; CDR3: CSVVRHTDGYTF; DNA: TGCAGCGTGGTAAGACACACTGATGGCTACACCTTC
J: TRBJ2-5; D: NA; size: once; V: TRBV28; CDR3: CASSARRGGLKETQYF; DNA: TGTGCCAGCAGTGCCCGGAGGGGGGGCTTGAAAGAGACCCAGTACTTC
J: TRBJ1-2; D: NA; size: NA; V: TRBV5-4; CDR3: CASSDAGGYGYTF; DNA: TGTGCCAGCAGCGACGCCGGGGGCTATGGCTACACCTTC
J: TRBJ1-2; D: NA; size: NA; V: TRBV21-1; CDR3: CASSKGTGASRYTF; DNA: TGTGCCAGCAGCAAAGGGACAGGGGCGTCTCGCTACACCTTC
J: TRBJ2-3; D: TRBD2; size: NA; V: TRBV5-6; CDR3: CASSIYGLARTDTQYF; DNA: TGTGCCAGCAGCATTTACGGACTAGCGAGGACAGATACGCAGTATTTT
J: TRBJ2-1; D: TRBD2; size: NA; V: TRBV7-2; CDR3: CASSQGLAGSFEQFF; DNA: TGTGCCAGCAGCCAAGGACTAGCGGGATCGTTTGAGCAGTTCTTC
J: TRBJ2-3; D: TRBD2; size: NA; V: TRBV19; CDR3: CASRISGLAGAVADTQYF; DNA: TGTGCCAGTAGAATTTCGGGACTAGCGGGAGCGGTTGCAGATACGCAGTATTTT
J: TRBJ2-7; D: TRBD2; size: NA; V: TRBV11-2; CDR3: CASSLERLAGAYEQYF; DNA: TGTGCCAGCAGCTTAGAAAGGTTAGCGGGAGCCTACGAGCAGTACTTC
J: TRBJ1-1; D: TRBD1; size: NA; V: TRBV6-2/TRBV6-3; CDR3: CASSYPRTGGGNTEAFF; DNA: TGTGCCAGCAGTTACCCGAGGACAGGGGGGGGGAACACTGAAGCTTTCTTT
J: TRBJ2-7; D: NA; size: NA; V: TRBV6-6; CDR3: CASSRQVGAGEGNEQYF; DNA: TGTGCCAGCAGTCGACAGGTAGGGGCGGGAGAAGGGAACGAGCAGTACTTC
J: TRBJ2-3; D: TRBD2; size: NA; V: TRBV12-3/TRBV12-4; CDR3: CASSRGGDTQYF; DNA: TGTGCCAGCAGCCGGGGGGGTGATACGCAGTATTTT
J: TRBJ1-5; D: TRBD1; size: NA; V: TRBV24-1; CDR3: CATSVGQGRYQPQHF; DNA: TGTGCCACCAGTGTGGGACAGGGGCGTTATCAGCCCCAGCATTTT
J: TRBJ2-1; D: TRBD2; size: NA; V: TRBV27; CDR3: CASSAYPGTSPYNEQFF; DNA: TGTGCCAGCAGTGCGTATCCCGGGACTAGTCCTTACAATGAGCAGTTCTTC
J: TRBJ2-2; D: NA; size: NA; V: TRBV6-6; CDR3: CASRGGLGRDTGELFF; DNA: TGTGCCAGCAGGGGGGGTTTAGGGAGAGACACCGGGGAGCTGTTTTTT
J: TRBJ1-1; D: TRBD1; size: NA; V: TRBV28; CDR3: CASSPRTGIMNTEAFF; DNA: TGTGCCAGCAGTCCTCGGACAGGGATCATGAACACTGAAGCTTTCTTT
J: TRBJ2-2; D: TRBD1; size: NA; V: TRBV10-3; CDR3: CAIRGGTNTGELFF; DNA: TGTGCCATCAGAGGGGGCACGAACACCGGGGAGCTGTTTTTT
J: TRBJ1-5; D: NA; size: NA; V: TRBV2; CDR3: CASSLRTLGENQPQHF; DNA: TGTGCCAGCAGCCTAAGGACCTTAGGGGAAAATCAGCCCCAGCATTTT
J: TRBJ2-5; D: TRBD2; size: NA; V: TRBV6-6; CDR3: CASSPRSGGAGETQYF; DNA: TGTGCCAGCAGTCCTAGAAGCGGGGGGGCCGGGGAGACCCAGTACTTC
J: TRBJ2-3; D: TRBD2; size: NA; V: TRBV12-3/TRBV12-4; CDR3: CASTLWGGDTQYF; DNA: TGTGCCAGCACCCTATGGGGGGGAGATACGCAGTATTTT
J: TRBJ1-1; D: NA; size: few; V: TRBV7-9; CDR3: CASSSTDKLNTEAFF; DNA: TGTGCCAGCAGCTCAACGGACAAACTGAACACTGAAGCTTTCTTT
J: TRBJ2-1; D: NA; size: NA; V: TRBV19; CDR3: CASSMSRNEGNEQFF; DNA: TGTGCCAGTAGTATGAGTAGAAACGAGGGCAATGAGCAGTTCTTC
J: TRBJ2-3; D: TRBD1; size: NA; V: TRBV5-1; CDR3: CASSQDRDTQYF; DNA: TGCGCCAGCAGCCAAGACAGGGACACGCAGTATTTT
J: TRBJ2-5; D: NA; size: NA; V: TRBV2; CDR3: CASKGVGTQYF; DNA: TGTGCCAGCAAGGGAGTCGGAACCCAGTACTTC
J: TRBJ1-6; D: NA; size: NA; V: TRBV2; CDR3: CASKQANNSPLHF; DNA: TGTGCCAGCAAACAGGCTAATAATTCACCCCTCCACTTT
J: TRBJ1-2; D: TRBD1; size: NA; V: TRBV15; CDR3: CATSRPGQNYGYTF; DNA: TGTGCCACCAGCAGACCGGGACAGAACTATGGCTACACCTTC
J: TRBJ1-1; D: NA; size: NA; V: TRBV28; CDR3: CASGSGGTEAFF; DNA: TGTGCCAGCGGTTCGGGGGGCACTGAAGCTTTCTTT
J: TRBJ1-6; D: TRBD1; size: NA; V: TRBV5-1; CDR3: CASSPWTGSSYNSPLHF; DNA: TGCGCCAGCAGCCCGTGGACAGGGAGCTCCTATAATTCACCCCTCCACTTT
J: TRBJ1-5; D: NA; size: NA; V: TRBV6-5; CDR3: CASSPTGSNQPQHF; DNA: TGTGCCAGCAGTCCAACAGGTTCCAATCAGCCCCAGCATTTT
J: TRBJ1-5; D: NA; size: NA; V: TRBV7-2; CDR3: CASSLVIGEGQPQHF; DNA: TGTGCCAGCAGCTTAGTGATTGGGGAGGGTCAGCCCCAGCATTTT
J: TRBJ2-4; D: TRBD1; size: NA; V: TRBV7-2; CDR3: CASSVGQGLRAKNIQYF; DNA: TGTGCCAGCAGCGTCGGACAGGGGCTGAGGGCCAAAAACATTCAGTACTTC
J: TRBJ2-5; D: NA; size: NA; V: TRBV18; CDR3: CASSQSSGVQETQYF; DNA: TGTGCCAGCTCACAGTCGTCAGGGGTCCAAGAGACCCAGTACTTC
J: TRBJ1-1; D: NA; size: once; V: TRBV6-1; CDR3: CASSELRNTEAFF; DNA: TGTGCCAGCAGTGAATTGCGGAACACTGAAGCTTTCTTT
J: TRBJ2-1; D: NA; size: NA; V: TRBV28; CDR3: CASSFRSSDNEQFF; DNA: TGTGCCAGCAGTTTCAGGTCCTCGGACAATGAGCAGTTCTTC
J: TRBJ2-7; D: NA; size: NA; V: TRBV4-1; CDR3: CASSQDSSYEQYF; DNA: TGCGCCAGCAGCCAGGACAGTTCCTACGAGCAGTACTTC
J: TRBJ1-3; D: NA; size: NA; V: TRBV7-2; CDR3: CASSLAGAFSGNTIYF; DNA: TGTGCCAGCAGCTTGGCAGGGGCTTTCTCTGGAAACACCATATATTTT
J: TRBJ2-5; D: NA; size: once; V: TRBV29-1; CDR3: CSVSKRQKNLKETQYF; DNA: TGCAGCGTTTCTAAGAGACAGAAAAATTTAAAAGAGACCCAGTACTTC
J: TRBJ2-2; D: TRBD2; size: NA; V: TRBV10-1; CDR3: CASREVAGVVGELFF; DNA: TGCGCCAGCAGGGAGGTAGCGGGGGTCGTCGGGGAGCTGTTTTTT
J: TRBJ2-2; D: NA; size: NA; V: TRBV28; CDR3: CASNGGLNTGELFF; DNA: TGTGCCAGCAACGGAGGACTAAACACCGGGGAGCTGTTTTTT
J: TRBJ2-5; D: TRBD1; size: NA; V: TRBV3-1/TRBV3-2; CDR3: CASSQGQGRQETQYF; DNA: TGTGCCAGCAGCCAGGGACAGGGCCGCCAAGAGACCCAGTACTTC
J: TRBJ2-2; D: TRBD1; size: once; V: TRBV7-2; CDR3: CASSFGDSAGELFF; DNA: TGTGCCAGCAGCTTTGGGGACAGCGCCGGGGAGCTGTTTTTT
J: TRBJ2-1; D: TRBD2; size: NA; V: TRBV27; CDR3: CASSLSPRLAGGLYNEQFF; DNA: TGTGCCAGCAGTTTATCTCCCCGACTAGCGGGGGGGCTCTACAATGAGCAGTTCTTC
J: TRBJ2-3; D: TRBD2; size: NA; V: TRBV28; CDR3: CASSLWKTSGTDTQYF; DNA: TGTGCCAGCAGTTTATGGAAGACTAGCGGCACAGATACGCAGTATTTT
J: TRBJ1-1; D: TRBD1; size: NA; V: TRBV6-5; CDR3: CASSRDRGIAEAFF; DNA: TGTGCCAGCAGCCGAGACAGGGGCATCGCTGAAGCTTTCTTT
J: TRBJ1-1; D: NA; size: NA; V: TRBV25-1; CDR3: CASTQGVNTEAFF; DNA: TGTGCCAGCACCCAAGGAGTGAACACTGAAGCTTTCTTT
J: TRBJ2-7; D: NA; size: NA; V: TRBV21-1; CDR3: CASIISMGRGPYEQYF; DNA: TGTGCCAGCATCATCTCCATGGGCAGGGGCCCCTACGAGCAGTACTTC